This TCR beta chain was identified in a study of blood T cell repertoires in COVID-19. For the study at large: T cells, B-cell-depleted T cells, or PBMCs provided the cDNA or gDNA that served as material.

Study processing details: From reference gene primer amplification, estimates of nucleated cell counts were derived. TCRdb keeps only in-frame clones here, not all; method: immunoSEQ multiplex PCR. The V and J calls and clone size were taken over from that table, and D and trimming were inferred from the DNA. Of about 150,000 clones listed, about 90% are singletons. Participant age was roughly 18 to 95 years, and participants resided in fewer than 30 US areas. Participant-reported clinical history was the basis for cohort assignment. This CDR3 is built from 14 residues. Trimming cost V 3 bases and J 1 base; bases outside gene matches: 4. Germline V gene lookup returns CDR1 DFQATT and CDR2 SNEGSKA (reference sequence).

The V and J genes are TRBV20-1 and TRBJ1-1, with 8 positions matching TRBD1. What was sequenced was PBMCs or T cells enriched from blood (not recorded which). The sequence was obtained from a woman in her thirties or forties who had been exposed to COVID-19. The CDR3 spells CSASRGTGNTEAFF. The CDR3 nucleotides read TGCAGTGCTAGTAGAGGGACAGGGAACACTGAAGCTTTCTTT.